Listed here are 4 T cell receptor beta chains from one sample, sequenced in a study of CD8+ T cells in alopecia areata. Reverse transcription of extracted RNA yielded cDNA, which provided the sequencing template. This table comes from immunoSEQ multiplex PCR, and its TCRdb copy is limited to in-frame clones, with some not included. Listed for the sample are more than 90,000 clones, none seen a single time. Sample: lesional skin. The receptors originated from a C3H/HeJ mouse with alopecia areata. This line is of MHC haplotype H2-k.

Only a few counts were recorded for this clone. These gene names are mouse names. Read sequence stops 4 residues before the CDR3 end, and the germline J gene provides the missing end. Other nucleotide sequences in the sample specify the same CDR3. The rearrangement links TRBV17 to TRBJ2-7, with 11 bases that match TRBD2. CDR3 size: 14 residues. Germline CDR1 reads MNHDT; CDR2 reads YYDKIL. The CDR3 sequence is CASSRTGGAYEQYF. Incomplete CDR3 DNA: TGTGCTAGCAGTAGAACTGGGGGGGCTTAT.

This clone was seen only a few times. Gene names are mouse gene names. The same CDR3 can be traced to other DNA sequences in this sample. The CDR3 sequence: CASSPGQGRDTQYF. The covered CDR3 bases are TGTGCCAGCAGTCCGGGACAGGGGAGGGAC. V gene TRBV19 combines with J gene TRBJ2-5, with 10 bases aligning to TRBD1. The CDR3 end lies 4 residues beyond the end of the read and is filled in from the germline J gene. Germline lookup yields CDR1 FNHDT and CDR2 SITEND (reference sequence). This CDR3 region has 14 residues.

About this clone itself: The gene names here belong to mouse. The sequence runs out 4 residues before the end of the CDR3; the remainder is reconstructed from the germline J gene. This chain joins TRBV13-3 and TRBJ2-2, with a possible D match to TRBD1 (6 bases). CDR3 length equals 15 residues. CDR1 is NNHDY and CDR2 is SYVADS in the germline V gene. With 2 bases removed from V and 3 bases from J, the gap between germline ends came to 11 bases. The CDR3 protein is CASSDREGDTGQLYF. The sequenced CDR3 bases are TGTGCCAGCAGTGACAGGGAGGGGGACACCGGG.

This clone was recorded a few times. Gene names are mouse gene names. The sequence runs out 4 residues before the end of the CDR3; the remainder is reconstructed from the germline J gene. V is TRBV13-2 and J is TRBJ2-4; D is undetermined. Germline V CDR1 and CDR2: NNHNN, SYGAGS (reference sequence). The V end was cut by 2 bases, the J end by 0 bases, with 7 bases between. The CDR3 runs 14 residues. The CDR3 spells CASGEGSSQNTLYF. CDR3 DNA (partial): TGTGCCAGCGGTGAGGGGTCTAGTCAAAAC.